This T cell receptor (beta chain) comes out of a study of T cells in Graves' hyperthyroidism and ophthalmopathy. The V segment lost 11 bases and the J segment 3 bases; nucleotides outside the gene matches: 15. The CDR3 runs 15 residues. Germline assignment: CDR1 WNHNN and CDR2 SYGVQD (reference sequence). This clonotype was seen repeatedly, ten times or more. The CDR3 regions of TCR beta were amplified from RNA transcripts. Researchers ran a first-round RT-PCR on the TCR CDR3 using the HTBI primer set. One entry per CDR3 protein results from TCRdb running MiXCR on the multiplex PCR reads. The sample includes roughly 640,000 distinct CDR3 sequences, around 16% of them seen just once.

Sequencing used blood. This sequence joins TRBV10-1 and TRBJ2-7, with TRBD1 matching over 8 bases. The clonotype originates from a woman in her thirties or forties with Graves' ophthalmopathy. CDR3 residues: CAGPVYGRGHYEQYF. The CDR3, as DNA: TGCGCCGGCCCAGTGTATGGCAGGGGGCACTACGAGCAGTACTTC.